This TCR beta chain was retrieved from a study of T cell changes during pregnancy in multiple sclerosis (dated by TCRdb to between 2018 and 2021). Study-wide context: Changes in the T cell repertoire over the course of pregnancy were examined in this study in women with multiple sclerosis.

The library was built by means of the immunoSEQ multiplex PCR assay. TCRdb re-hosts the immuneACCESS table, in-frame sequences only. Its copies lack some clones; in the studies checked, an unresolved V gene accounts for under half of them, and the cause for the rest is not known. Counted in this sample were some 70,000 clones; approximately 87% of them appeared once. Around 9.5% of the sample is held by the ten biggest clonotypes. As regards this clone: Its specific antigen is unknown. Nothing much larger sits one base from this clone, and base qualities are not available.

V and J lose 5 bases and 4 bases, and a span of 17 bases separates them. From its cysteine to its phenylalanine, the CDR3 spans 15 amino acids. The DNA shown is the 45-base CDR3, in frame from base 1. Taken from the germline V gene, the CDR1 and CDR2 loops are SGHVS and FQNEAQ. The chain is assembled from TRBV7-8 and TRBJ1-1; the D gene is perhaps TRBD1, from 5 matching bases. The source was peripheral blood, collected after pregnancy. This clonotype was sampled from a female donor in good health, enrolled as a control in a pregnancy study. The CDR3 is CASSPRGGRGTEAFF. The base sequence is TGTGCCAGCAGCCCGCGCGGAGGGAGGGGCACTGAAGCTTTCTTT.